This T cell receptor beta chain was profiled in a study of blood T cell repertoires in COVID-19. Across the whole study: Whether acute or convalescent, the COVID-19 samples came from the United States, Italy and Spain.

Germline CDR1 and CDR2: MDHEN and SYDVKM. V was pared by 7 bases and J by 5 bases, with 9 bases of the junction left unmatched. This CDR3 has 15 amino acids. TCRdb's copy holds only in-frame clones and misses some; the assay was immunoSEQ multiplex PCR. The table lists roughly 170,000 clones, 83% of them singletons. The specimen was PBMCs or T cells enriched from blood (not recorded which). The chain is built from TRBV28 and TRBJ1-1, with 11 bases fitting TRBD1. This TCR was recovered from a woman aged 45-65 years who had recovered from COVID-19. The CDR3 protein is CASKPLRDRGTEAFF. The DNA for the CDR3 is TGTGCCAGCAAACCTCTCCGGGACAGGGGGACTGAAGCTTTCTTT. The full variable domain, rest sourced from reference TRBV28 and TRBJ1-1, is DVKVTQSSRYLVKRTGEKVFLECVQDMDHENMFWYRQDPGLGLRLIYFSYDVKMKEKGDIPEGYSVSREKKERFSLILESASTNQTSMYLCASKPLRDRGTEAFFGQGTRLTVV.